One T cell receptor beta chain is described in this entry. CDR3 length: 14 amino acids. V trimming: 5 bases; J trimming: 4 bases; junction bases outside the gene matches: 5. Germline assignment: CDR1 SGHTA and CDR2 FQGNSA. Sequencing was performed with immunoSEQ multiplex PCR; in TCRdb, only in-frame clones are kept and a portion is missing. The table lists about 190,000 clones, roughly nine tenths of them singletons. This record comes from a study of blood T cell repertoires in COVID-19. Sample: peripheral blood. This TCR was sampled from a man aged 25 to 45 with acute or convalescent COVID-19. This rearrangement joins TRBV7-2 to TRBJ2-5; 9 bases agree with TRBD2. CDR3 nucleotides: TGTGCCAGCAGCCCGGGGACTAGCCGAGAGACCCAGTACTTC. This encodes CASSPGTSRETQYF.